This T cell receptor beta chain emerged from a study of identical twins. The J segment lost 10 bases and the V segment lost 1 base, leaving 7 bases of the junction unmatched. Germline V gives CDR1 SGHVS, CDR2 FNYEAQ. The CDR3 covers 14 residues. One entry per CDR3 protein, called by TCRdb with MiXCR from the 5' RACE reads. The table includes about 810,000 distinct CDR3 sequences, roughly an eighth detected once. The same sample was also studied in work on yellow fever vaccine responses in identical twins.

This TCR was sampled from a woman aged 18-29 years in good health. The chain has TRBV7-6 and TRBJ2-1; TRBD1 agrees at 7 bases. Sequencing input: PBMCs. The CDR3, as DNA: TGTGCCAGCAGCTTAGATAGACAGGGTCACGAGCAGTTCTTC. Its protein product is CASSLDRQGHEQFF. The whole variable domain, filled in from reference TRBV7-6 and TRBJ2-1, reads GAGVSQSPRYKVTKRGQDVALRCDPISGHVSLYWYRQALGQGPEFLTYFNYEAQQDKSGLPNDRFSAERPEGSISTLTIQRTEQRDSAMYRCASSLDRQGHEQFFGPGTRLTVL.